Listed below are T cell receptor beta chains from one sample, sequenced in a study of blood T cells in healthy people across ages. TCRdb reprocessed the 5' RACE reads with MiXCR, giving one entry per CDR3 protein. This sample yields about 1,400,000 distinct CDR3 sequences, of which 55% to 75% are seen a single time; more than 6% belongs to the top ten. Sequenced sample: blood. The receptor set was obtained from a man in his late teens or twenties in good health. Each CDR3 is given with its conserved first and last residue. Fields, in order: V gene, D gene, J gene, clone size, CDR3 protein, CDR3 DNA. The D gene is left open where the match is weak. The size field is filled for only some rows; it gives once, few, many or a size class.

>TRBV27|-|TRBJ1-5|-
CASGLGQRNQPQHF
TGTGCCAGCGGGCTGGGGCAGCGGAATCAGCCCCAGCATTTT
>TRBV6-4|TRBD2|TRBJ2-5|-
CASIHPTSGRPNEQYF
TGTGCCAGCATTCATCCGACTAGCGGGCGTCCCAATGAGCAGTACTTC
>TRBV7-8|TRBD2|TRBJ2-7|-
CASSLPTSSLSYEQYF
TGTGCCAGCAGCCTCCCGACTAGCTCCCTCTCATACGAGCAGTACTTC
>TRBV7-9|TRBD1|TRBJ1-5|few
CASSGPGTGGDQPQHF
TGTGCCAGCAGCGGACCCGGGACAGGGGGCGATCAGCCCCAGCATTTT
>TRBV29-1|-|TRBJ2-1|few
CSVRDRTNEQFF
TGCAGCGTGAGGGACCGAACCAATGAGCAGTTCTTC
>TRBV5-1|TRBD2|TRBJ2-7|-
CASSLGASGMGDEQYF
TGCGCCAGCAGCCTGGGGGCTAGCGGGATGGGCGACGAGCAGTACTTC
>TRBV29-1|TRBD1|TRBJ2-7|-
CSVEVGQRSYEQYF
TGCAGCGTTGAAGTGGGACAGAGATCCTACGAGCAGTACTTC
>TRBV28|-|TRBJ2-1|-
CASSTGGADKHDEQFF
TGTGCCAGCAGTACTGGGGGGGCCGACAAGCACGATGAGCAGTTCTTC
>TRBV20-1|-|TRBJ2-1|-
CSARDKTVADNEQFF
TGCAGTGCTAGAGATAAAACGGTTGCCGACAATGAGCAGTTCTTC
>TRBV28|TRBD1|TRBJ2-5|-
CAIRGQGVQGTQYF
TGTGCCATCCGGGGACAGGGGGTACAAGGGACCCAGTACTTC
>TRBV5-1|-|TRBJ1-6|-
CASSLEGLARTPLHF
TGCGCCAGCAGCTTGGAAGGCCTAGCAAGGACACCCCTCCACTTT
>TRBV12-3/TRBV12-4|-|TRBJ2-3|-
CASSGITDGHLFTDTQYF
TGTGCCAGCAGTGGAATCACGGACGGACACCTATTCACAGATACGCAGTATTTT
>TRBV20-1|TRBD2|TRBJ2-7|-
CSACNSGRFFEQYF
TGCAGTGCTTGTAATAGCGGGAGGTTCTTCGAGCAGTACTTC
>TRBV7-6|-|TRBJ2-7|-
CASSSGWRASSYNEQYF
TGTGCCAGCAGCTCGGGGTGGAGGGCCAGCTCCTACAATGAGCAGTACTTC
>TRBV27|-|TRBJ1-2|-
CASSFEGFSSYGYTF
TGTGCCAGCAGTTTCGAGGGTTTCTCATCCTATGGCTACACCTTC
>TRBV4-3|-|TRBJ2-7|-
CASSQDRGFRFYEQYF
TGCGCCAGCAGCCAAGATCGTGGGTTTCGGTTCTACGAGCAGTACTTC
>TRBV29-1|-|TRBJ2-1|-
CSVEAGQRYNEQFF
TGCAGCGTTGAAGCGGGACAAAGGTATAATGAGCAGTTCTTC
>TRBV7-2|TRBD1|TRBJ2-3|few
CASSLVGTGLTYTQYF
TGTGCCAGCAGCTTAGTCGGGACAGGTCTCACGTACACGCAGTATTTT
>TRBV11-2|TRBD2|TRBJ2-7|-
CASRPGGAQMEQYF
TGTGCCAGCAGACCCGGGGGGGCTCAGATGGAGCAGTACTTC
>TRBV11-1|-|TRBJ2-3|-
CASSSFQGKYTDTQYF
TGTGCCAGCAGCTCGTTCCAGGGGAAATACACAGATACGCAGTATTTT
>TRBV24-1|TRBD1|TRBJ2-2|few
CATSDWGTDANTGELFF
TGTGCCACCAGTGATTGGGGGACAGACGCGAACACCGGGGAGCTGTTTTTT
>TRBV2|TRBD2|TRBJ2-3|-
CASTAGGDTQYF
TGTGCCAGCACCGCGGGGGGCGATACGCAGTATTTT
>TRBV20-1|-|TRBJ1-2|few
CSARDTGELYGYTF
TGCAGTGCTAGAGATACTGGAGAATTGTATGGCTACACCTTC
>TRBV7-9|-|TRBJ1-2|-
CASSLPTDRINYGYTF
TGTGCCAGCAGCTTACCTACCGACAGAATAAACTATGGCTACACCTTC
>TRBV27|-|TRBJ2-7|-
CASSLAALSYEQYF
TGTGCCAGCAGTTTAGCAGCACTCTCCTACGAGCAGTACTTC
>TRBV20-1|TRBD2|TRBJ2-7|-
CSASGASGGIYNEQYF
TGCAGTGCTAGTGGGGCTAGCGGGGGGATATACAACGAGCAGTACTTC
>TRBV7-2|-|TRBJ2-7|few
CASSLDPSDVYEQYF
TGTGCCAGCAGCTTAGACCCTAGCGATGTCTACGAGCAGTACTTC
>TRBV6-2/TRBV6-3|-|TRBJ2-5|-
CASSYSGVTKETQYF
TGTGCCAGCAGTTACTCGGGCGTCACTAAAGAGACCCAGTACTTC
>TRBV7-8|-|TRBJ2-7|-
CASSLDPNQGPYEQYF
TGTGCCAGCAGCTTAGACCCGAACCAGGGGCCGTACGAGCAGTACTTC
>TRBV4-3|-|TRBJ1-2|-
CASSAQGNYGYTF
TGCGCCAGCAGCGCCCAGGGGAACTATGGCTACACCTTC
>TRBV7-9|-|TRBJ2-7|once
CASSSTASGLPVIEQYF
TGTGCCAGCAGCTCCACGGCTTCGGGACTTCCCGTGATCGAGCAGTACTTC
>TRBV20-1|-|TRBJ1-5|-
CSARARGSNNQPQHF
TGCAGTGCTAGAGCTAGGGGTTCGAACAATCAGCCCCAGCATTTT
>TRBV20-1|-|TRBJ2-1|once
CSGIGIAYNEQFF
TGCAGTGGAATCGGGATTGCCTACAATGAGCAGTTCTTC
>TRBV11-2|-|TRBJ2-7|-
CASSLGPGPPTYEQYF
TGTGCCAGCAGCTTAGGTCCGGGTCCCCCCACCTACGAGCAGTACTTC
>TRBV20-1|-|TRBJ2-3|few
CSPFPSGIDTQYF
TGCAGTCCCTTTCCGTCAGGGATCGATACGCAGTATTTT
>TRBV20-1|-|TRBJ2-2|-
CSARGNTGELFF
TGCAGTGCTAGGGGGAACACCGGGGAGCTGTTTTTT
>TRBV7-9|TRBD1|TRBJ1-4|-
CASSLSTGGLEKLFF
TGTGCCAGCAGCCTTTCGACAGGGGGTCTTGAAAAACTGTTTTTT
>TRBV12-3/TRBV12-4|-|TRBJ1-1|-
CASSLVSGIAFF
TGTGCCAGCAGTTTGGTTTCAGGGATAGCTTTCTTT
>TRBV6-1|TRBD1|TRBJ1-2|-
CASNPQGTSGYGYTF
TGTGCCAGCAATCCACAGGGGACATCGGGCTATGGCTACACCTTC
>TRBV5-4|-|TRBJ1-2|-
CASSGDANYGYTF
TGTGCCAGCAGCGGGGACGCTAACTATGGCTACACCTTC
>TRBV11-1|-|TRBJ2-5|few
CASSLVAYLDGETQYF
TGTGCCAGCAGCTTAGTCGCTTACTTGGATGGCGAGACCCAGTACTTC
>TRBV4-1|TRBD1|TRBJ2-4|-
CASSHHQNQGATKNIQYF
TGCGCCAGCAGCCATCACCAGAATCAGGGGGCTACCAAAAACATTCAGTACTTC
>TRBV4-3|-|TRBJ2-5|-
CASSQDSQLGETQYF
TGCGCCAGCAGCCAAGATAGCCAACTAGGAGAGACCCAGTACTTC
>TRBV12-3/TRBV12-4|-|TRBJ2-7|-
CASSLEWAGTYEQYF
TGTGCCAGCAGTTTAGAGTGGGCGGGGACCTACGAGCAGTACTTC
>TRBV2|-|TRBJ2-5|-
CASRSSGTRYF
TGTGCCAGCAGGTCTTCCGGTACTCGGTACTTC
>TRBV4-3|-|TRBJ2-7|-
CASSRAQGAYEQYF
TGCGCCAGCAGCCGGGCTCAGGGAGCCTACGAGCAGTACTTC
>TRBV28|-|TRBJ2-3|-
CASSFGAWGSTDTQYF
TGTGCCAGCAGTTTTGGGGCCTGGGGAAGCACAGATACGCAGTATTTT
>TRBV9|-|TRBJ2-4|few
CASSVDPLLEVNIQYF
TGTGCCAGCAGCGTAGACCCGTTGTTGGAGGTGAACATTCAGTACTTC
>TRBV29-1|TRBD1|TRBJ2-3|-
CSVVWTGGSTDTQYF
TGCAGCGTTGTCTGGACAGGTGGCTCCACAGATACGCAGTATTTT
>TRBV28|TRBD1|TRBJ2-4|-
CASSGQENIQYF
TGTGCCAGCAGTGGACAGGAAAACATTCAGTACTTC
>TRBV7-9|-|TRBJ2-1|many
CASSLANEQFF
TGTGCCAGCAGCTTAGCCAATGAGCAGTTCTTC
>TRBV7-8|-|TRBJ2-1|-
CASSFPSGTSYNEQFF
TGTGCCAGCAGCTTCCCGAGCGGGACATCCTACAATGAGCAGTTCTTC
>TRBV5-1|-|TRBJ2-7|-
CASSFEASDSYEQYF
TGCGCCAGCAGCTTCGAGGCTAGTGACTCCTACGAGCAGTACTTC
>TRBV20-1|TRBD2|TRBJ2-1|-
CSARDPSGTSYNEQFF
TGCAGTGCTAGAGATCCTAGCGGGACGTCCTACAATGAGCAGTTCTTC
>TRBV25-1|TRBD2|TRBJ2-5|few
CASSDSGRVQETQYF
TGTGCCAGCAGTGATTCGGGGAGGGTTCAAGAGACCCAGTACTTC
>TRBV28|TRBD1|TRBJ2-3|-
CASSRQTGTDTQYF
TGTGCCAGCAGCCGACAGACAGGGACAGATACGCAGTATTTT